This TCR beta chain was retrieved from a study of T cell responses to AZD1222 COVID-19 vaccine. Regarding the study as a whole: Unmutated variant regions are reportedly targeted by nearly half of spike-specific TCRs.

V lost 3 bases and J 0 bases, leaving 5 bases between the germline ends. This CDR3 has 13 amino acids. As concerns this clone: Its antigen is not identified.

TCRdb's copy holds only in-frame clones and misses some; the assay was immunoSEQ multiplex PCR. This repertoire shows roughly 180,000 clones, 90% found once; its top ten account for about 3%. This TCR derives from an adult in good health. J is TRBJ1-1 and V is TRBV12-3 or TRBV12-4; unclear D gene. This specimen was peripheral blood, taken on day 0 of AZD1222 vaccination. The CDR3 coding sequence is TGTGCCAGCAGTTTTGGAATGAACACTGAAGCTTTCTTT. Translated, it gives CASSFGMNTEAFF.